Below are 23 T cell receptor beta chains sequenced from a single sample in a study of CD8+ T cells in alopecia areata. Sequencing templates came from extracted RNA that was reverse transcribed into cDNA. Clones were sequenced by immunoSEQ multiplex PCR, and TCRdb holds only the in-frame ones, with some missing. The sample carries 170,000 or so clones, roughly 61% recorded once. Treatment of the sample: oral pan-JAK inhibitor, 5-10 mg twice daily. The sample in question was CD8+ T cells sorted from blood, obtained at week 24, from a patient treated with tofacitinib. The receptors come from a human donor with alopecia areata.

This clone came up a few times. CDR3 in DNA: TGTGCCAGCAGCCCGGGCGATACGCAGGCCAACGTCCTGACTTTC. Its translation: CASSPGDTQANVLTF. The V gene is TRBV7-9, the J gene TRBJ2-6; D call uncertain. Germline values: CDR1 SEHNR, CDR2 FQNEAQ (reference sequence). The CDR3 is 15 amino acids. V was trimmed by 5 bases and J by 6 bases, leaving 14 bases between them. Using reference TRBV7-9 and TRBJ2-6 for the parts outside the CDR3, the full variable domain is DTGVSQNPRHKITKRGQNVTFRCDPISEHNRLYWYRQTLGQGPEFLTYFQNEAQLEKSRLLSDRFSAERPKGSFSTLEIQRTEQGDSAMYLCASSPGDTQANVLTFGAGSRLTVL.

This clone was seen a few times. The J gene is TRBJ2-3, the V gene TRBV29-1; D is tentatively TRBD1 or TRBD2 (5 bases each). Germline V gene lookup returns CDR1 SQVTM and CDR2 ANQGSEA. V was clipped by 4 bases and J by 1 base, with 12 bases between them. The CDR3 consists of 14 residues. The CDR3 region has the DNA TGCAGCGTTGGGCCCCCGGGACGCACAGATACGCAGTATTTT. This translates into CSVGPPGRTDTQYF.

The chain combines TRBV11-3 with TRBJ1-5; 8 bases map to TRBD1. V shed 5 bases and J 12 bases; nucleotides not matched to a gene: 12. This CDR3 spans 14 amino acids. Germline values: CDR1 SGHNT, CDR2 YENEEA. The CDR3 bases are TGTGCCAGCAGCCAGGGACAGGAGATCAGCATCCAGCATTTT. It encodes CASSQGQEISIQHF. Combining the CDR3 with reference TRBV11-3 and TRBJ1-5 gives the whole variable domain EAGVVQSPRYKIIEKKQPVAFWCNPISGHNTLYWYLQNLGQGPELLIRYENEEAVDDSQLPKDRFSAERLKGVDSTLKIQPAELGDSAVYLCASSQGQEISIQHFGDGTRLSIL.

The chain has TRBV30 and TRBJ2-2; the D gene is possibly TRBD2 (6 bases). Germline lookup yields CDR1 GTSNPN and CDR2 SVGIG (reference sequence). V was cut by 2 bases and J by 2 bases, with 12 bases left in between. The CDR3 has 15 amino acids. CDR3: CAWSSGRLNTGELFF. CDR3 sequence (DNA): TGTGCCTGGAGTAGCGGGCGACTAAACACCGGGGAGCTGTTTTTT.

V gene TRBV5-6 combines with J gene TRBJ2-3, with TRBD2 matching over 15 bases. CDR3 length: 16 residues. The J segment lost 5 bases and the V segment lost 6 bases, leaving 7 bases of the junction unmatched. Germline V lookup: CDR1 SGHDT, CDR2 YYEEEE. The CDR3 protein is CASNGLAGGPVDTQYF. The CDR3 nucleotides are TGTGCCAGCAACGGACTAGCGGGGGGGCCGGTAGATACGCAGTATTTT.

The chain carries TRBV2 and TRBJ2-7; 10 nucleotides agree with TRBD1. Germline V gene lookup returns CDR1 SNHLY and CDR2 FYNNEI. The CDR3 spans 15 residues. V lost 2 bases to trimming and J lost 2 bases; unmatched junction nucleotides: 3. The CDR3 DNA reads as TGTGCCAGCAGTGAACTGGGGACAGGGGCCTACGAGCAGTACTTC. It specifies CASSELGTGAYEQYF.

V gene TRBV5-4 combines with J gene TRBJ2-1; D gene ambiguous. This CDR3 has 14 residues. The germline V gene has CDR1 SGHNT and CDR2 YYREEE (reference sequence). With 2 bases removed from V and 5 bases from J, the gap between germline ends came to 11 bases. DNA for the CDR3: TGTGCCAGCAGCTTCTTGGCAACTGACAATGAGCAGTTCTTC. Protein product: CASSFLATDNEQFF.

The chain employs TRBV25-1 and TRBJ1-5, with 7 nucleotides matching TRBD1. The germline gives CDR1 MGHDK, CDR2 SYGVNS. The CDR3 loop spans 16 amino acids. The junction had 7 bases not matched to a gene; V was cut back by 4 bases and J by 1 base. CDR3 nucleotides: TGTGCCAGCAGTGGAAACGGGACAGCGAGCAATCAGCCCCAGCATTTT. It encodes CASSGNGTASNQPQHF.

This rearrangement joins TRBV30 to TRBJ2-5, with 7 bases fitting TRBD2. The CDR3 runs to 14 residues. CDR1 and CDR2 (germline): GTSNPN, SVGIG (reference sequence). V shed 2 bases and J 5 bases; nucleotides not matched to a gene: 8. The CDR3 DNA sequence: TGTGCCTGGAGTTCCACACGGCGGGAGGAGACCCAGTACTTC. Protein: CAWSSTRREETQYF.

V usage is TRBV4-2 and J usage is TRBJ2-1, with 12 positions matching TRBD2. Germline V gene data show CDR1 as LGHNA and CDR2 as YNFKEQ. CDR3 length: 21 amino acids. V shed 1 base and J 0 bases; nucleotides not matched to a gene: 13. CDR3 region: CASSQAPGTSGFPSSYNEQFF. CDR3 bases: TGTGCCAGCAGCCAAGCTCCCGGGACTAGCGGGTTCCCTAGCTCCTACAATGAGCAGTTCTTC.

This clone came up a few times. The chain has TRBV4-1 and TRBJ2-7, with a tentative D call TRBD2 (7 bases). The CDR3 is 16 residues long. Germline V gene data show CDR1 as MGHRA and CDR2 as YSYEKL. V lost 0 bases and J lost 4, with 16 bases in between. The CDR3 nucleotides are TGCGCCAGCAGCCAAGAAAGGGCGGGGGCGACTTACGAGCAGTACTTC. Amino acids: CASSQERAGATYEQYF.

The chain joins TRBV30 to TRBJ1-3; 10 bases are a match to TRBD1. There are 14 residues in the CDR3. V shed 7 bases and J 3 bases; nucleotides not matched to a gene: 6. Germline CDR1 reads GTSNPN; CDR2 reads SVGIG (reference sequence). The CDR3 is CASRQGAHGNTIYF. CDR3 in DNA: TGTGCCTCCAGACAGGGGGCCCATGGAAACACCATATATTTT. Based on the CDR3 plus reference TRBV30 and TRBJ1-3, the full variable domain is SQTIHQWPATLVQPVGSPLSLECTVEGTSNPNLYWYRQAAGRGLQLLFYSVGIGQISSEVPQNLSASRPQDRQFILSSKKLLLSDSGFYLCASRQGAHGNTIYFGEGSWLTVV.

This sequence joins TRBV7-9 and TRBJ2-5, with D possibly TRBD1 on 5 matching bases. The germline V and J ends were trimmed by 4 bases and 4 bases, with 22 bases remaining between them. Germline V gives CDR1 SEHNR, CDR2 FQNEAQ (reference sequence). The CDR3 runs to 17 residues. This chain's CDR3 is CASSSSTNHDRGETQYF. The CDR3 DNA reads TGTGCCAGCAGCTCCTCAACCAACCACGACAGAGGAGAGACCCAGTACTTC.

The chain recombines TRBV9 with TRBJ2-1; no reliable D call. CDR1 and CDR2 (germline): SGDLS, YYNGEE. Trimming pared 0 bases from V and 5 bases from J, leaving 3 bases between. The CDR3 runs 12 residues. The CDR3 spells CASSVADNEQFF. In nucleotides, the CDR3 is TGTGCCAGCAGCGTAGCTGACAATGAGCAGTTCTTC. The variable domain in full, completed from reference TRBV9 and TRBJ2-1, reads DSGVTQTPKHLITATGQRVTLRCSPRSGDLSVYWYQQSLDQGLQFLIQYYNGEERAKGNILERFSAQQFPDLHSELNLSSLELGDSALYFCASSVADNEQFFGPGTRLTVL.

The table lists this clone with a count of one. V is TRBV6-6 and J is TRBJ1-2; D not resolved. The germline V and J ends were trimmed by 6 bases and 2 bases, with 4 bases remaining between them. In germline, CDR1 is MNHNY, CDR2 SVGAGI (reference sequence). The CDR3 spans 11 residues. In DNA form, the CDR3 reads TGTGCCAGCAGCGCAAACTATGGCTACACCTTC. Its protein is CASSANYGYTF.

The V and J genes are TRBV7-6 and TRBJ2-7; 8 positions match TRBD2. This CDR3 is built from 15 residues. V lost 1 base and J lost 7; bases outside the gene matches: 9. From germline, CDR1 is SGHVS and CDR2 FNYEAQ. CDR3 nucleotides: TGTGCCAGCAGCTTAGAAACGGGGGGGCCCAGGGAGCAGTACTTC. Its protein product is CASSLETGGPREQYF. Full variable domain (rest looked up from reference TRBV7-6 and TRBJ2-7): GAGVSQSPRYKVTKRGQDVALRCDPISGHVSLYWYRQALGQGPEFLTYFNYEAQQDKSGLPNDRFSAERPEGSISTLTIQRTEQRDSAMYRCASSLETGGPREQYFGPGTRLTVT.

This clone has a handful of counts. J is TRBJ2-5 and V is TRBV5-6, with D unclear. Looked up from germline, CDR1 is SGHDT and CDR2 is YYEEEE. V lost 0 bases and J 3 bases, leaving 9 bases between the germline ends. This CDR3 contains 14 residues. CDR3 nucleotide sequence: TGTGCCAGCAGCTTGGGGTCGACGAAAGAGACCCAGTACTTC. Amino acids: CASSLGSTKETQYF.

This rearrangement joins TRBV7-2 to TRBJ2-7; 10 positions agree with TRBD2. This CDR3 region has 17 residues. Looked up from germline, CDR1 is SGHTA and CDR2 is FQGNSA. Trimming took 4 bases from V and 2 from J; bases not matched to a gene: 11. CDR3 region: CASSSDPGLAWTYEQYF. CDR3 sequence (DNA): TGTGCCAGCAGCTCTGATCCGGGACTAGCGTGGACCTACGAGCAGTACTTC.

The gene calls are TRBV19 and TRBJ1-1, with 7 bases fitting TRBD1. The CDR3 totals 14 residues. The germline V gene has CDR1 LNHDA and CDR2 SQIVND (reference sequence). The junction had 13 bases not matched to a gene; V was cut back by 10 bases and J by 5 bases. CDR3 bases: TGTGCCACCTCCGACAGGGAAACTTGGACTGAAGCTTTCTTT. It yields the protein CATSDRETWTEAFF.

This clone was observed once. V and J are TRBV20-1 and TRBJ1-1; D not certain. V lost 2 bases, J lost 6 bases, and 7 bases lay in between. Germline V CDR1 and CDR2: DFQATT, SNEGSKA (reference sequence). The length of the CDR3 is 11 residues. CDR3 DNA sequence: TGCAGTGCTAGAAGGGCAGCTGAAGCTTTCTTT. It yields the protein CSARRAAEAFF.

This clone was seen once. The V call is TRBV13, the J call TRBJ1-4; tentative D call: TRBD1 (5 bases). This CDR3 has 14 residues. The germline V gene encodes CDR1 PRHDT and CDR2 FYEKMQ (reference sequence). V shed 3 bases and J shed 7 bases, with 12 bases lying between them. The chain's CDR3 is CASSLGREGEKLFF. The CDR3 DNA is TGTGCCAGCAGCTTGGGCAGGGAAGGTGAAAAACTGTTTTTT.

The chain links TRBV28 to TRBJ1-5; D call uncertain. Germline-derived CDR1 and CDR2 are MDHEN and SYDVKM. Trimming took 5 bases from V and 3 from J, leaving 2 bases between them. The CDR3 spans 11 residues. The CDR3 here is CASSTNQPQHF. The CDR3 nucleotides are TGTGCCAGCAGTACCAATCAGCCCCAGCATTTT. Together with reference TRBV28 and TRBJ1-5, the CDR3 gives the full variable domain: DVKVTQSSRYLVKRTGEKVFLECVQDMDHENMFWYRQDPGLGLRLIYFSYDVKMKEKGDIPEGYSVSREKKERFSLILESASTNQTSMYLCASSTNQPQHFGDGTRLSIL.

The V and J genes are TRBV10-3 and TRBJ2-5; D ambiguous. The CDR3 length is 12 residues. Germline CDR1 ENHRY, CDR2 SYGVKD. V lost 3 bases, J lost 5 bases, and 7 bases lay in between. The CDR3 spells CAISEDGETQYF. CDR3 nucleotides: TGTGCCATCAGTGAAGACGGGGAGACCCAGTACTTC.